The 26 T cell receptor beta chains below were found in one sample sequenced in a study of control samples from healthy donors and cancer patients. Measured with immunoSEQ multiplex PCR; TCRdb has only the in-frame clones, and not every one. The sample includes approximately 130,000 clones, 80% to 90% seen only once; the top ten take almost 40%. Sequencing used blood. Every receptor here comes from a man aged 50 to 59 in good health.

The rearrangement uses TRBV6-5 and TRBJ2-7; D gene uncertain. The CDR3 covers 14 residues. V lost 5 bases and J lost 0, with 11 bases in between. Germline V gives CDR1 MNHEY, CDR2 SVGAGI. The CDR3 nucleotides read TGTGCCAGCAGTAGGGCAGAGAGCTCCTACGAGCAGTACTTC. Translated, it gives CASSRAESSYEQYF.

V usage is TRBV19 and J usage is TRBJ1-6, with no clear D. V was trimmed by 7 bases and J by 2 bases, leaving 15 bases between them. The CDR3 contains 16 residues. In germline, CDR1 is LNHDA, CDR2 SQIVND (reference sequence). CDR3: CASMPRADTYNSPLHF. The CDR3 DNA is TGTGCCAGTATGCCCCGTGCCGATACCTATAATTCACCCCTCCACTTT.

V and J are TRBV6-5 and TRBJ1-2, with 7 bases identical to TRBD1. Trimming removed 4 bases from V and 7 bases from J; junction bases left unmatched: 6. The CDR3 contains 13 residues. CDR1 and CDR2 from the germline V gene are MNHEY and SVGAGI. The CDR3 DNA reads as TGTGCCAGCAGTTTCGGACAGGTCGGTGGCTACACCTTC. Translation: CASSFGQVGGYTF.

This clone was observed a handful of times. CDR3 sequence reads: CASWGPNTGELFF. CDR3 in DNA: TGTGCCAGCTGGGGGCCGAACACCGGGGAGCTGTTTTTT. J is TRBJ2-2 and V is TRBV6-5; D perhaps matches TRBD1 (6 bases). The V end lost 8 bases, the J end lost 0 bases, and 7 bases lay between the germline ends. The germline gives CDR1 MNHEY, CDR2 SVGAGI. This CDR3 is built from 13 residues.

This clone has more than one count but fewer than ten. The chain employs TRBV7-8 and TRBJ2-7; 8 nucleotides match TRBD2. V dropped 5 bases and J dropped 2; count of bases not matched to a gene: 5. The CDR3 extends over 14 amino acids. CDR1 and CDR2 from the germline V gene are SGHVS and FQNEAQ. The CDR3 nucleotides are TGTGCCAGCAGCCCAGGGCGGGGGGCCTACGAGCAGTACTTC. Encoded protein: CASSPGRGAYEQYF. The full variable domain, with the rest looked up from reference TRBV7-8 and TRBJ2-7, is GAGVSQSPRYKVAKRGQDVALRCDPISGHVSLFWYQQALGQGPEFLTYFQNEAQLDKSGLPSDRFFAERPEGSVSTLKIQRTQQEDSAVYLCASSPGRGAYEQYFGPGTRLTVT.

The chain is built from TRBV7-2 and TRBJ1-1; unclear D gene. The V end was cut by 3 bases, the J end by 0 bases, with 8 bases between. This CDR3 region has 14 residues. Germline loops: CDR1 SGHTA, CDR2 FQGNSA. The CDR3 loop is CASSLDPMNTEAFF. The CDR3 DNA reads TGTGCCAGCAGCTTGGATCCGATGAACACTGAAGCTTTCTTT.

The chain links TRBV27 to TRBJ1-1; D ambiguous. CDR3 length: 17 amino acids. V shed 6 bases and J shed 1 base, with 21 bases lying between them. Germline V lookup: CDR1 MNHEY, CDR2 SMNVEV (reference sequence). The CDR3 here is CASRPLGSALGNTEAFF. The CDR3 nucleotides are TGTGCCAGCAGACCCCTGGGATCGGCACTGGGGAACACTGAAGCTTTCTTT.

The DNA for the CDR3 is TGCGCCAGCAGCCCCGGGACAGGGGGGCACAATGAGCAGTTCTTC. Translation: CASSPGTGGHNEQFF. This sequence joins TRBV5-1 and TRBJ2-1; TRBD1 matches at 11 bases. In germline, CDR1 is SGHRS, CDR2 YFSETQ. The V and J ends lost 4 bases and 5 bases, in that order; junction bases with no gene match: 5. The CDR3 has 15 residues. Filled out from reference TRBV5-1 and TRBJ2-1, the complete variable domain reads KAGVTQTPRYLIKTRGQQVTLSCSPISGHRSVSWYQQTPGQGLQFLFEYFSETQRNKGNFPGRFSGRQFSNSRSEMNVSTLELGDSALYLCASSPGTGGHNEQFFGPGTRLTVL.

For this clone: Other DNA sequences in the same sample also yield this CDR3. The chain carries TRBV7-2 and TRBJ1-2; TRBD1 might be the D (5 bases). The germline gives CDR1 SGHTA, CDR2 FQGNSA. Trimming pared 8 bases from V and 3 bases from J, leaving 7 bases between. The CDR3 sequence is 11 residues long. Here the CDR3 reads CASRRDYGYTF. Here the CDR3 DNA reads TGTGCCAGCCGCAGGGACTATGGCTACACCTTC.

The chain joins TRBV25-1 to TRBJ1-1; 8 bases are shared with TRBD1. This CDR3 has 16 amino acids. The V and J ends lost 3 bases and 3 bases, in that order; junction bases with no gene match: 9. CDR1 is MGHDK and CDR2 is SYGVNS in the germline V gene. CDR3 loop: CASSDRTGGLDTEAFF. The CDR3 DNA reads as TGTGCCAGCAGTGATCGAACAGGGGGATTAGACACTGAAGCTTTCTTT.

The chain links TRBV9 to TRBJ1-2, with 10 nucleotides matching TRBD1. This CDR3 region has 16 residues. Trimming at V came to 0 bases and at J to 7 bases, leaving 9 bases not matched to a gene. Germline CDR1 and CDR2: SGDLS and YYNGEE. In DNA form, the CDR3 reads TGTGCCAGCAGCGTAGCGCCCGACAGGGGGCAAGTTGGCTACACCTTC. Residues: CASSVAPDRGQVGYTF.

The chain carries TRBV5-1 and TRBJ2-7; D remains ambiguous. Between the trimmed V and J ends, which lost 0 bases and 3 bases, there was a span of 7 bases. Germline V CDR1 and CDR2: SGHRS, YFSETQ. This CDR3 is 13 amino acids long. CDR3 in amino acids: CASSLEALYEQYF. The CDR3 DNA reads TGCGCCAGCAGCTTGGAGGCCCTCTACGAGCAGTACTTC.

The gene calls are TRBV2 and TRBJ1-2, with 8 bases matching TRBD1. CDR1 is SNHLY, CDR2 FYNNEI, per germline. This CDR3 spans 15 amino acids. J gave up 7 bases and V 5 bases, and 12 bases lay outside the gene matches. CDR3 nucleotide sequence: TGTGCCAGCAGTCCAGGACAGGGCCGCCCGGGTGGCTACACCTTC. Protein sequence: CASSPGQGRPGGYTF.

With regard to this clone: Other DNA sequences from this sample encode an identical CDR3 as well. The chain links TRBV4-2 to TRBJ1-1; D ambiguous. V lost 0 bases and J lost 1, with 6 bases in between. CDR3 length equals 14 residues. CDR1 and CDR2 (germline): LGHNA, YNFKEQ. The CDR3 DNA sequence: TGTGCCAGCAGCCAAGACAGTAAGAACACTGAAGCTTTCTTT. This sequence encodes CASSQDSKNTEAFF.

The chain employs TRBV3-1 (or the pseudogene TRBV3-2) and TRBJ2-7; tentatively, D is TRBD1 (6 bases). CDR1 is LGHDT and CDR2 is YNNKEL in the germline V gene (reference sequence). Between the trimmed V and J ends, which lost 7 bases and 3 bases, there was a span of 16 bases. There are 14 residues in the CDR3. The CDR3 reads CASNTAGVNYEQYF. In DNA, the CDR3 is TGTGCCAGCAACACGGCAGGGGTAAACTACGAGCAGTACTTC.

This chain connects TRBV9 to TRBJ2-3; 10 nucleotides line up with TRBD1. V was clipped by 4 bases and J by 5 bases; unmatched bases: 13. Germline V lookup: CDR1 SGDLS, CDR2 YYNGEE. The CDR3 has 17 amino acids. This chain's CDR3 is CASSIPLTGGAKDTQYF. The CDR3 DNA is TGTGCCAGCAGCATACCCTTGACAGGGGGCGCGAAAGATACGCAGTATTTT.

The rearrangement links TRBV6-1 to TRBJ1-1; D call uncertain. Trimming took 1 base from V and 0 from J, leaving 6 bases between them. Germline CDR1 reads MNHNS; CDR2 reads SASEGT. The CDR3 is 14 residues long. The CDR3 reads CASSEGRLNTEAFF. CDR3 nucleotide sequence: TGTGCCAGCAGTGAAGGTCGACTGAACACTGAAGCTTTCTTT.

This clone was seen a single time. The gene calls are TRBV7-8 and TRBJ2-7, with D perhaps matching TRBD1 or TRBD2 (5 bases each). Germline V gene data show CDR1 as SGHVS and CDR2 as FQNEAQ. The CDR3 is 15 amino acids. With 0 bases removed from V and 2 bases from J, the gap between germline ends came to 11 bases. Here the CDR3 reads CASSLARDGAYEQYF. DNA for the CDR3: TGTGCCAGCAGCTTAGCCCGGGACGGTGCCTACGAGCAGTACTTC. Full variable domain (missing parts from reference TRBV7-8 and TRBJ2-7): GAGVSQSPRYKVAKRGQDVALRCDPISGHVSLFWYQQALGQGPEFLTYFQNEAQLDKSGLPSDRFFAERPEGSVSTLKIQRTQQEDSAVYLCASSLARDGAYEQYFGPGTRLTVT.

The V call is TRBV3-1 (or the pseudogene TRBV3-2), the J call TRBJ1-3; no clear D gene. CDR1 and CDR2 from the germline V gene are LGHDT and YNNKEL (reference sequence). V was pared by 3 bases and J by 0 bases, with 9 bases between. The CDR3 extends over 15 amino acids. CDR3 sequence (DNA): TGTGCCAGCAGCCAGGGCCACTACTCTGGAAACACCATATATTTT. It encodes CASSQGHYSGNTIYF.

The chain uses TRBV27 and TRBJ2-1, with D maybe TRBD2 (7 bases). V was pared by 5 bases and J by 4 bases, with 12 bases between. This CDR3 region has 14 residues. Germline CDR1 MNHEY, CDR2 SMNVEV (reference sequence). The CDR3 sequence: CASSGGASYNEQFF. Here the CDR3 DNA reads TGTGCCAGCAGTGGGGGGGCCTCTTACAATGAGCAGTTCTTC.

The chain combines TRBV19 with TRBJ1-5; D gene uncertain. Trimming took off 7 bases at V and 5 bases at J, with 15 bases between the two ends. The CDR3 consists of 14 residues. CDR1 and CDR2 from the germline V gene are LNHDA and SQIVND (reference sequence). This CDR3 is CASNQPDRYQPQHF. The CDR3 DNA follows: TGTGCCAGTAACCAACCAGACCGGTATCAGCCCCAGCATTTT.

CDR3 loop: CSVVRGAETQYF. CDR3 DNA: TGCAGCGTTGTTAGGGGCGCGGAGACCCAGTACTTC. The chain carries TRBV29-1 and TRBJ2-5; D may be TRBD1 (5 bases). V lost 4 bases, J lost 5 bases, and 11 bases lay in between. The CDR3 sequence is 12 residues long. Germline loops: CDR1 SQVTM, CDR2 ANQGSEA. Combining the CDR3 with reference TRBV29-1 and TRBJ2-5 gives the whole variable domain SAVISQKPSRDICQRGTSLTIQCQVDSQVTMMFWYRQQPGQSLTLIATANQGSEATYESGFVIDKFPISRPNLTFSTLTVSNMSPEDSSIYLCSVVRGAETQYFGPGTRLLVL.

The gene calls are TRBV29-1 and TRBJ2-7; D possibly corresponds to TRBD2 (6 bases). V lost 1 base and J lost 5, with 12 bases in between. Germline loops: CDR1 SQVTM, CDR2 ANQGSEA. This CDR3 contains 13 residues. In DNA, the CDR3 is TGCAGCGTTGAAGGGGAAGCGGGCCACGAGCAGTACTTC. Protein product: CSVEGEAGHEQYF.

The rearrangement joins TRBV5-1 to TRBJ1-1; D not certain. Germline V gene lookup returns CDR1 SGHRS and CDR2 YFSETQ. The V end lost 3 bases, the J end lost 0 bases, and 12 bases lay between the germline ends. The CDR3 totals 15 residues. CDR3 residues: CASSYSPGMNTEAFF. The CDR3 DNA reads as TGCGCCAGCAGCTATTCCCCGGGGATGAACACTGAAGCTTTCTTT.

J is TRBJ2-2 and V is TRBV2; no clear D gene. Germline CDR1 is SNHLY and CDR2 is FYNNEI. V lost 2 bases, J lost 3 bases, and 10 bases lay in between. The CDR3 is 15 amino acids. CDR3 nucleotides: TGTGCCAGCAGTGAATCCTGGGGTTACACCGGGGAGCTGTTTTTT. It is translated as CASSESWGYTGELFF.

The chain links TRBV6-6 to TRBJ2-7; 10 bases map to TRBD1. The CDR3 length is 14 residues. The V segment lost 4 bases and the J segment 2 bases; nucleotides outside the gene matches: 2. CDR1 and CDR2 from the germline V gene are MNHNY and SVGAGI (reference sequence). Here the CDR3 reads CASSFGTGAYEQYF. The DNA of the CDR3 is TGTGCCAGCAGTTTCGGGACAGGGGCCTACGAGCAGTACTTC.